This is a list of T cell receptor beta chains from one sample in a study of blood T cell repertoires in COVID-19. Clones were sequenced by immunoSEQ multiplex PCR, and TCRdb holds only the in-frame ones, with some missing. This table has 85,000 to 120,000 clones, 91% appearing once. Specimen: peripheral blood. The receptors originated from a man aged 18 to 30 with acute or convalescent COVID-19. The CDR3 runs from the conserved cysteine through the conserved F or W. Fields, in order: V gene, D gene, J gene, clone size, CDR3 length, CDR3 protein, CDR3 DNA. A D gene is named only where the DNA matches it firmly. Rows give clone size only sometimes, using once, few, many, or a class for an expanded clone.

TRBV4-1	TRBD2	TRBJ2-7	once	15	CASSQTGTSFYEQYF	TGCGCCAGCAGCCAAACCGGGACTAGCTTCTACGAGCAGTACTTC
TRBV19	NA	TRBJ1-4	NA	12	CATGGRVEKLFF	TGTGCCACCGGGGGAAGGGTCGAAAAACTGTTTTTT
TRBV7-9	NA	TRBJ2-1	NA	13	CASSLGQYNEQFF	TGTGCCAGCAGCTTGGGACAATACAATGAGCAGTTCTTC
TRBV13	TRBD1	TRBJ1-1	NA	14	CASSDRGGNTEAFF	TGTGCCAGCAGCGACAGGGGTGGGAACACTGAAGCTTTCTTT
TRBV28	NA	TRBJ1-5	NA	13	CASRMGGSQPQHF	TGTGCCAGCAGAATGGGGGGATCTCAGCCCCAGCATTTT
TRBV24-1	NA	TRBJ2-1	NA	12	CATSVREGEQFF	TGTGCCACCAGTGTTCGGGAAGGTGAGCAGTTCTTC
TRBV12-1	NA	TRBJ2-5	NA	16	CASSFPGTDYQETQYF	TGTGCCAGCAGCTTTCCCGGGACAGACTACCAAGAGACCCAGTACTTC
TRBV7-8	TRBD2	TRBJ2-1	NA	21	CASSLRPSGLAGVISYNEQFF	TGTGCCAGCAGCCTCCGACCCTCGGGACTAGCGGGAGTAATCTCCTACAATGAGCAGTTCTTC
TRBV5-1	TRBD2	TRBJ2-1	NA	16	CASSFVSGSSYNEQFF	TGCGCCAGCAGCTTTGTGAGCGGGAGCTCCTACAATGAGCAGTTCTTC
TRBV4-1	TRBD1	TRBJ1-4	NA	15	CASSPTQGQSEKLFF	TGCGCCAGCAGCCCGACCCAGGGACAGAGTGAAAAACTGTTTTTT
TRBV2	NA	TRBJ2-4	NA	13	CASGLIQGRDPYF	TGTGCCAGCGGACTCATACAGGGGCGGGATCCCTACTTC
TRBV10-3	TRBD2	TRBJ2-3	NA	16	CAIRLGTSGSTDTQYF	TGTGCCATCAGGCTAGGGACTAGCGGGAGCACAGATACGCAGTATTTT
TRBV19	TRBD1	TRBJ1-2	NA	17	CASTLLSGQGKLNGYTF	TGTGCCAGTACCCTACTATCAGGACAGGGAAAGTTGAATGGCTACACCTTC
TRBV4-2	TRBD2	TRBJ2-2	NA	16	CASSLLAGGDTGELFF	TGTGCCAGCAGCCTGCTAGCGGGGGGGGACACCGGGGAGCTGTTTTTT
TRBV27	NA	TRBJ1-5	NA	13	CASSFQGGQPQHF	TGTGCCAGCAGTTTCCAAGGGGGTCAGCCCCAGCATTTT
TRBV6-2/TRBV6-3	TRBD1	TRBJ1-5	NA	16	CASSGQGLDSNQPQHF	TGTGCCAGCAGTGGACAGGGGCTCGATAGCAATCAGCCCCAGCATTTT
TRBV19	NA	TRBJ2-3	NA	15	CASRPRGGPPDTQYF	TGTGCCAGTAGGCCCCGCGGGGGCCCCCCAGATACGCAGTATTTT
TRBV19	NA	TRBJ1-1	NA	15	CASTQIGFGETEAFF	TGTGCCAGTACTCAAATTGGATTCGGGGAAACTGAAGCTTTCTTT
TRBV4-1	NA	TRBJ2-5	NA	14	CASSPLGSRETQYF	TGCGCCAGCAGCCCCCTCGGGAGTCGAGAGACCCAGTACTTC
TRBV3-1/TRBV3-2	TRBD2	TRBJ2-1	once	17	CASSQGAGAGAYNEQFF	TGTGCCAGCAGCCAAGGGGCCGGGGCGGGAGCCTACAATGAGCAGTTCTTC
TRBV27	NA	TRBJ2-3	NA	16	CASSFSGDQGTDTQYF	TGTGCCAGCTCCTTTTCGGGGGATCAGGGCACAGATACGCAGTATTTT
TRBV10-2	TRBD2	TRBJ2-3	NA	16	CASSEVAGGFTDTQYF	TGCGCCAGCAGTGAAGTAGCGGGGGGCTTCACAGATACGCAGTATTTT
TRBV27	NA	TRBJ1-2	NA	14	CASSFSRQAYGYTF	TGTGCCAGCAGTTTCTCTAGACAGGCCTATGGCTACACCTTC
TRBV5-1	TRBD1	TRBJ1-2	NA	14	CASSFPQGNYGYTF	TGCGCCAGCAGCTTCCCACAGGGGAACTATGGCTACACCTTC
TRBV28	TRBD1	TRBJ1-5	once	16	CASSPIGDRSNQPQHF	TGTGCCAGCAGTCCTATAGGGGACAGGAGCAATCAGCCCCAGCATTTT
TRBV10-3	NA	TRBJ1-1	NA	14	CATRASGENTEAFF	TGTGCCACCAGGGCCTCAGGGGAGAACACTGAAGCTTTCTTT
TRBV30	TRBD1	TRBJ1-2	NA	15	CAWRTGDRGNYGYTF	TGTGCCTGGAGGACGGGGGACAGGGGAAACTATGGCTACACCTTC
TRBV6-4	TRBD1	TRBJ1-5	once	20	CASSVYLIRQGALSNQPQHF	TGTGCCAGCAGTGTCTATCTTATCCGCCAGGGGGCTTTGAGCAATCAGCCCCAGCATTTT
TRBV5-3	TRBD2	TRBJ2-7	NA	14	CARSFGGDSYEQYF	TGTGCCAGAAGCTTCGGGGGGGATTCCTACGAGCAGTACTTC
TRBV5-1	NA	TRBJ1-6	NA	17	CASSPQGTDSYNSPLHF	TGCGCCAGCAGCCCTCAGGGAACTGACTCCTATAATTCACCCCTCCACTTT
TRBV7-9	NA	TRBJ1-4	NA	16	CASSLVSTGVGEKLFF	TGTGCCAGCAGCTTAGTTTCTACCGGGGTGGGGGAAAAACTGTTTTTT